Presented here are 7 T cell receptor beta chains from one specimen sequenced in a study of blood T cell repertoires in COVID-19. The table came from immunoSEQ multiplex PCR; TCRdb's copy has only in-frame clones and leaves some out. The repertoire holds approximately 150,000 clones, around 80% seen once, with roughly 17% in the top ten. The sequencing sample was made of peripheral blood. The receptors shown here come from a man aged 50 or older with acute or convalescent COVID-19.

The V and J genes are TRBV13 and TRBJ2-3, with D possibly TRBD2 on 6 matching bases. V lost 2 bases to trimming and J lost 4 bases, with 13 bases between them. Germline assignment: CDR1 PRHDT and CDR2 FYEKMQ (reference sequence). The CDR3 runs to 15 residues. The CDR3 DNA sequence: TGTGCCAGCAGCTTAAGGGGACTGAGTTCAGATACGCAGTATTTT. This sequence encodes CASSLRGLSSDTQYF.

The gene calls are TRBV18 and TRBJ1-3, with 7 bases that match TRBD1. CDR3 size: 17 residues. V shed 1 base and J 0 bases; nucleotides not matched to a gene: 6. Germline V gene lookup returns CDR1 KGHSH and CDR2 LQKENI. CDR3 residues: CASSPLSGGLSGNTIYF. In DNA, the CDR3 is TGTGCCAGCTCACCACTTTCAGGGGGTCTCTCTGGAAACACCATATATTTT.

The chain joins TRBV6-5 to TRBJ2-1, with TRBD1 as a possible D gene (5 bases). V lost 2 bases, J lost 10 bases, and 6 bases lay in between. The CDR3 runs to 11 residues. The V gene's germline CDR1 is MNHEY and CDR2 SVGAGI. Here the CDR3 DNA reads TGTGCCAGCAGTTACCGACAGGAGCAGTTCTTC. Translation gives CASSYRQEQFF.

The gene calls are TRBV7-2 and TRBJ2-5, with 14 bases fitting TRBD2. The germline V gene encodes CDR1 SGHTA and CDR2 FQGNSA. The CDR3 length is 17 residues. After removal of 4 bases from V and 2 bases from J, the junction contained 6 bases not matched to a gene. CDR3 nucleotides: TGTGCCAGCAGCTCGGGACTAGCGGGGGCCCTACAAGAGACCCAGTACTTC. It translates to CASSSGLAGALQETQYF.

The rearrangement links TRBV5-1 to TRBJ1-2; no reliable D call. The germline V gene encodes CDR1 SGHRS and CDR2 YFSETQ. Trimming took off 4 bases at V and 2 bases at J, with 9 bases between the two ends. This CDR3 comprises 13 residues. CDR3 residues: CASSRDINYGYTF. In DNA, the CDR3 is TGCGCCAGCAGCCGCGACATAAACTATGGCTACACCTTC.

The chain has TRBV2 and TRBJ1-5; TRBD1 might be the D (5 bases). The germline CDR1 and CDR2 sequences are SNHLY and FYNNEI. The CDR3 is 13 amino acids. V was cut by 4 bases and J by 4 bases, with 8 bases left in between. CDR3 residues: CASSGGGNQPQHF. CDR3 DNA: TGTGCCAGCAGTGGGGGGGGGAATCAGCCCCAGCATTTT.

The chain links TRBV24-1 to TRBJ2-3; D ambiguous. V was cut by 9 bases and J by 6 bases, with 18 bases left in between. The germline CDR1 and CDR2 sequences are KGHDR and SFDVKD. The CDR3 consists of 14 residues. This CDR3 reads CATCRLESPDTQYF. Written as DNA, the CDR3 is TGTGCCACCTGTCGTCTGGAGAGCCCTGATACGCAGTATTTT.